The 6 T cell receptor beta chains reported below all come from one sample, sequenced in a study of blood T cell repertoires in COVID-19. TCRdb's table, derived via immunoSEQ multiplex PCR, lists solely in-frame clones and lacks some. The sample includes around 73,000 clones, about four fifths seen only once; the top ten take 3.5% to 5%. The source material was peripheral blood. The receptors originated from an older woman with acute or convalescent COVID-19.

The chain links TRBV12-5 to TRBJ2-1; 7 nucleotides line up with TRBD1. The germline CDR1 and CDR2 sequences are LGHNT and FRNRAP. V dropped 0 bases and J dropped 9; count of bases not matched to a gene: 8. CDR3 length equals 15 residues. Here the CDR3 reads CASGLVSGQAVEQFF. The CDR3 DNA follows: TGTGCTAGTGGTTTGGTCTCTGGACAGGCCGTTGAGCAGTTCTTC.

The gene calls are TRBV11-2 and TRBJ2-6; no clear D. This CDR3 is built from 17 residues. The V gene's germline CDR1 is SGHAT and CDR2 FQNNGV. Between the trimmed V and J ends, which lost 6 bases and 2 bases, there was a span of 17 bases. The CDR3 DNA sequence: TGTGCCAGCAGGGGTGGCGGCGCCGCCCCTGGGGCCAACGTCCTGACTTTC. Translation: CASRGGGAAPGANVLTF.

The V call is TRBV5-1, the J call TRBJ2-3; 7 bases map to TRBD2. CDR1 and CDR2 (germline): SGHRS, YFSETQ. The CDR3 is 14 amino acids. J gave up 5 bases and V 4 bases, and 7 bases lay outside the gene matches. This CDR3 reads CASSGTSDGDTQYF. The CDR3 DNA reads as TGCGCCAGCAGCGGCACTAGCGATGGAGATACGCAGTATTTT. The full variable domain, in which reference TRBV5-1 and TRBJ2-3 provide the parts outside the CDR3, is KAGVTQTPRYLIKTRGQQVTLSCSPISGHRSVSWYQQTPGQGLQFLFEYFSETQRNKGNFPGRFSGRQFSNSRSEMNVSTLELGDSALYLCASSGTSDGDTQYFGPGTRLTVL.

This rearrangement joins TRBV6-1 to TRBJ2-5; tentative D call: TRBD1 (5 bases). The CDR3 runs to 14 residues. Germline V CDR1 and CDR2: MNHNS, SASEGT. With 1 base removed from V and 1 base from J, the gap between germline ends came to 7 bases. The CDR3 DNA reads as TGTGCCAGCAGTGAAGGACAGCCCCAAGAGACCCAGTACTTC. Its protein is CASSEGQPQETQYF.

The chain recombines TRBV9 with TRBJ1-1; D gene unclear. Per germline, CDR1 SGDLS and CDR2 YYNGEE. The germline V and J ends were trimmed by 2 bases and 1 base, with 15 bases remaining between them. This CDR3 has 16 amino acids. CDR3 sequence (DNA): TGTGCCAGCAGCGTGGGAGACTCGGGCTCGAACACTGAAGCTTTCTTT. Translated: CASSVGDSGSNTEAFF.

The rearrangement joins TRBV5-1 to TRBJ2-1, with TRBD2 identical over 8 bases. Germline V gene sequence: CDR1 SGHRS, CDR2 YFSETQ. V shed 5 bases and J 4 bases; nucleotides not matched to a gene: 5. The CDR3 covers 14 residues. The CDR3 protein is CASSIGTRYNEQFF. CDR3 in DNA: TGCGCCAGCAGTATTGGGACTAGATACAATGAGCAGTTCTTC.